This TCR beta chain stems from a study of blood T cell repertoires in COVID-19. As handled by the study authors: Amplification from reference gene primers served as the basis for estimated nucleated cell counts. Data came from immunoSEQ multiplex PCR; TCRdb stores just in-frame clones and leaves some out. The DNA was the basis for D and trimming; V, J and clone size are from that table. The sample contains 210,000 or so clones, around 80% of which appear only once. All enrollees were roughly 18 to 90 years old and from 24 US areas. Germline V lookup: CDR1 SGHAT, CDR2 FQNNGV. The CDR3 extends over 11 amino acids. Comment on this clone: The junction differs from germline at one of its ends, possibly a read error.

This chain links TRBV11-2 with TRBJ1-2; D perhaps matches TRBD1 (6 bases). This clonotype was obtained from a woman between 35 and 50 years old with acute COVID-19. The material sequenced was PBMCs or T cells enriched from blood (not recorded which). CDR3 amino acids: CASSSGGPAAF. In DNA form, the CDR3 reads TGTGCCAGCAGCAGCGGGGGGCCCGCCGCCTTC.